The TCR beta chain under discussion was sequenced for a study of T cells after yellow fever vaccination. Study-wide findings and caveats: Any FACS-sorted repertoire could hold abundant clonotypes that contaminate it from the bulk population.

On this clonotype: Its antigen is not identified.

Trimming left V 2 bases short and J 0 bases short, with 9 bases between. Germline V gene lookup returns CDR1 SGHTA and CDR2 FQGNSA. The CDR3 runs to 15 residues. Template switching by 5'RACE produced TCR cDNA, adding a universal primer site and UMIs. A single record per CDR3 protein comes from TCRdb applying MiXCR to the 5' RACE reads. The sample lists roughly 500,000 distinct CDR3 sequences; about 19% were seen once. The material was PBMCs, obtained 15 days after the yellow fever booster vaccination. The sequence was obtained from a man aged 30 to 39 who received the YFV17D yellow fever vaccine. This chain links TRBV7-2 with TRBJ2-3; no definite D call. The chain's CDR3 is CASSLLLKSTDTQYF. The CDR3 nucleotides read TGTGCCAGCAGCTTACTACTTAAAAGCACAGATACGCAGTATTTT.